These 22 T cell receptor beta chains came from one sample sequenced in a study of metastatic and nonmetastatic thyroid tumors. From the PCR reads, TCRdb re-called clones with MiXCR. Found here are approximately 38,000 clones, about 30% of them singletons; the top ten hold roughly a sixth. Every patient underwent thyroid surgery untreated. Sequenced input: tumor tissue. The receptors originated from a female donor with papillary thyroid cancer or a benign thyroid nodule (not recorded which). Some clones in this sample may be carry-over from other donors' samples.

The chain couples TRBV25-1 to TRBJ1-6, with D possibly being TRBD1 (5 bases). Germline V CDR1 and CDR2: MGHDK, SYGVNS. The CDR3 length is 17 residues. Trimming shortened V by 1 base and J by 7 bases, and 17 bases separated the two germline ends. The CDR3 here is CASSEFPQGTPNSPLHF. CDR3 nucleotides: TGTGCCAGCAGTGAATTCCCTCAGGGAACCCCGAATTCACCCCTCCACTTT.

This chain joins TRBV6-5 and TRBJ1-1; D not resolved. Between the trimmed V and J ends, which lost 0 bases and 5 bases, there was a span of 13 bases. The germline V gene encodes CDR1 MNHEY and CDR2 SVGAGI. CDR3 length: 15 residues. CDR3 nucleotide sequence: TGTGCCAGCAGTTACTCGTTTACTTCTATTACTGAAGCTTTCTTT. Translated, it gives CASSYSFTSITEAFF.

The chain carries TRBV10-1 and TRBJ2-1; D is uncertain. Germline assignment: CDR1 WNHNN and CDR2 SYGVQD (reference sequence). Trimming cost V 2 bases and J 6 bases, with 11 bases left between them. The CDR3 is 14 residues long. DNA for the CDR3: TGCGCCAGCAGTGAGGCTAGTCCAAGCAATGAGCAGTTCTTC. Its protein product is CASSEASPSNEQFF.

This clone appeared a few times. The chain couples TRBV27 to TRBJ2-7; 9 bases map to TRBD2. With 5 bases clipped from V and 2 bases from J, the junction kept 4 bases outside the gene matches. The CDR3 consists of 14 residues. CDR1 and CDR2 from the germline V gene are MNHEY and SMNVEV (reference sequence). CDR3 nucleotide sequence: TGTGCCAGCAGTCGACTAGCGGATGCCTACGAGCAGTACTTC. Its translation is CASSRLADAYEQYF.

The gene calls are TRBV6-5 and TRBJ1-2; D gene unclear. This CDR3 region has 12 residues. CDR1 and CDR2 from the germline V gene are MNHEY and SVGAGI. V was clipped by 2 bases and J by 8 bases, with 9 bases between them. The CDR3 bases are TGTGCCAGCAGTTACGGTGGGAGCGGCTACACCTTC. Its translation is CASSYGGSGYTF.

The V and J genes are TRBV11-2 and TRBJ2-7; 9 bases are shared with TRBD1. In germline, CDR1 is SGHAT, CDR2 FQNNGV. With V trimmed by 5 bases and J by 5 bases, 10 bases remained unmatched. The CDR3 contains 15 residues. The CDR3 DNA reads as TGTGCCAGCAGCCCCGCGGCAGGGACAGGGAACGAGCAGTACTTC. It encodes CASSPAAGTGNEQYF.

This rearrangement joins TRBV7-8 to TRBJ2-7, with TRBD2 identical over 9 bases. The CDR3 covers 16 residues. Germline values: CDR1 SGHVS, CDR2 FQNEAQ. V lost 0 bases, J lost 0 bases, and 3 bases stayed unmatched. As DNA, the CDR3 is TGTGCCAGCAGCTTAGCGCTAGCGGGGCTCTCCTACGAGCAGTACTTC. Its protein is CASSLALAGLSYEQYF. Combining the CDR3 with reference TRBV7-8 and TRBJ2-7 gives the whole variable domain GAGVSQSPRYKVAKRGQDVALRCDPISGHVSLFWYQQALGQGPEFLTYFQNEAQLDKSGLPSDRFFAERPEGSVSTLKIQRTQQEDSAVYLCASSLALAGLSYEQYFGPGTRLTVT.

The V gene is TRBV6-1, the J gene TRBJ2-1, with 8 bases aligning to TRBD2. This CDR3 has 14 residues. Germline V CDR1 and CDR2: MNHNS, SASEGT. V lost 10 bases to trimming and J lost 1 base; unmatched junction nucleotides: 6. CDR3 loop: CATQTSASYNEQFF. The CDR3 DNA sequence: TGTGCCACCCAGACTAGCGCATCCTACAATGAGCAGTTCTTC.

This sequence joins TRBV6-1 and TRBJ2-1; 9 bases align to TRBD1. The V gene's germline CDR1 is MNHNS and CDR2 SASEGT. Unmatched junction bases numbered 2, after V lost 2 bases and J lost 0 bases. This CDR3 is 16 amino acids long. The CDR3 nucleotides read TGTGCCAGCAGTGAATGGGGACAGGGCTCCTACAATGAGCAGTTCTTC. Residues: CASSEWGQGSYNEQFF.

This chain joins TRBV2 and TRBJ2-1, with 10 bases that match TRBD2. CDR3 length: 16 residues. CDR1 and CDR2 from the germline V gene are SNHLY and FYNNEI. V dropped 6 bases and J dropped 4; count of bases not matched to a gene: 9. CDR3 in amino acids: CASSGTSVPLYNEQFF. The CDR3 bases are TGTGCCAGCAGCGGGACTAGCGTGCCCTTGTACAATGAGCAGTTCTTC.

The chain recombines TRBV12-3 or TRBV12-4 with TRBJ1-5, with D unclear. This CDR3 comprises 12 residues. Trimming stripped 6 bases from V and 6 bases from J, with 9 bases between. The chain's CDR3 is CASSSNSQPQHF. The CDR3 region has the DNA TGTGCCAGCAGCTCCAACAGTCAGCCCCAGCATTTT.

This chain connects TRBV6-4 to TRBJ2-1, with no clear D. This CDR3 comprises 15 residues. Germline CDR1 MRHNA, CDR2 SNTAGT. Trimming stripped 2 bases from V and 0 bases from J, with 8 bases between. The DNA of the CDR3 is TGTGCCAGCAGTGACAGAGTCGGCTCCTACAATGAGCAGTTCTTC. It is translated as CASSDRVGSYNEQFF.

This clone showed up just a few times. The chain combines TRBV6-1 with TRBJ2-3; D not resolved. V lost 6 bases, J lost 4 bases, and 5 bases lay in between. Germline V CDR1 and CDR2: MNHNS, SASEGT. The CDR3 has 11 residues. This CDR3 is CASRFSDTQYF. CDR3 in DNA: TGTGCCAGCAGGTTTTCAGATACGCAGTATTTT.

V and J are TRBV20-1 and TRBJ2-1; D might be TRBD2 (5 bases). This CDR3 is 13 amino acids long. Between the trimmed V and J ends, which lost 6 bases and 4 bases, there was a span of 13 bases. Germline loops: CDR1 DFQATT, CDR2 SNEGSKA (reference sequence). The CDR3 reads CSAQTGIYNEQFF. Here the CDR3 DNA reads TGCAGTGCCCAAACCGGGATTTACAATGAGCAGTTCTTC.

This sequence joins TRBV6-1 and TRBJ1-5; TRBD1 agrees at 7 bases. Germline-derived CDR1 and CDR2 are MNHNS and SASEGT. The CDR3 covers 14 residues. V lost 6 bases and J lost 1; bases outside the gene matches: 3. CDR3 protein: CASRGGGSNQPQHF. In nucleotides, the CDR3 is TGTGCCAGCAGGGGAGGGGGCAGCAATCAGCCCCAGCATTTT.

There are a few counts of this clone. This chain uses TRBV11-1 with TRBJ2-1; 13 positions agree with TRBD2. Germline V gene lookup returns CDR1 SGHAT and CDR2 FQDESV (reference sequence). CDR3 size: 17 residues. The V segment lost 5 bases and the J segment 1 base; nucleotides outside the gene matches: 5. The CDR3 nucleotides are TGTGCCAGCAGCCCCCCGGGACTAGCGGGATCCTACAATGAGCAGTTCTTC. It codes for CASSPPGLAGSYNEQFF.

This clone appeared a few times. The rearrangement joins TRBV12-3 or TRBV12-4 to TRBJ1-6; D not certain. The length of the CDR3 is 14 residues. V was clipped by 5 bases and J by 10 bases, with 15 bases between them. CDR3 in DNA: TGTGCCAGCAGTGAGGAGTCGTTTGGATCACCCCTCCACTTT. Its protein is CASSEESFGSPLHF.

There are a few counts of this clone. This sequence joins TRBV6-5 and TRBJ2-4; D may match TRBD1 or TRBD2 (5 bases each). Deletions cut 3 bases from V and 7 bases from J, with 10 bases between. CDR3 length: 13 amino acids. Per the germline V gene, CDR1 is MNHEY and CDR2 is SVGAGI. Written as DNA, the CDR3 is TGTGCCAGCAGTTATGGGGGTCCCAACATTCAGTACTTC. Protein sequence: CASSYGGPNIQYF.

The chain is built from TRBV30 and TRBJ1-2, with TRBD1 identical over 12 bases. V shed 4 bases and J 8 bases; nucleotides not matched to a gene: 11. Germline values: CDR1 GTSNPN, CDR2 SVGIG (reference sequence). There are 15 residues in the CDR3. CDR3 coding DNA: TGTGCCTGGATCCCCGGGACAGGGGGCTCATGGGGCTACACCTTC. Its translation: CAWIPGTGGSWGYTF.

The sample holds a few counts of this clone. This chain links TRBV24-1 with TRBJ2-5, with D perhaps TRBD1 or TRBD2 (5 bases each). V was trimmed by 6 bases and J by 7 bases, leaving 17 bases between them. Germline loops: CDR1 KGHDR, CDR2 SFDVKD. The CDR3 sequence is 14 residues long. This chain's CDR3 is CATSKTGPQATQYF. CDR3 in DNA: TGTGCCACCAGTAAGACGGGACCCCAGGCGACCCAGTACTTC.

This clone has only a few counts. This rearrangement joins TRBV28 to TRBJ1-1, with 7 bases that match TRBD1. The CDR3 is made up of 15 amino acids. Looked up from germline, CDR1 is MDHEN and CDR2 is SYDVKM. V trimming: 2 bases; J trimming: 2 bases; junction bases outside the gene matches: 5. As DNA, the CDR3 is TGTGCCAGCAGTTTACGGGGGACAGCAAACACTGAAGCTTTCTTT. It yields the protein CASSLRGTANTEAFF. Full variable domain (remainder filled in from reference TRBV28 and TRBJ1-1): DVKVTQSSRYLVKRTGEKVFLECVQDMDHENMFWYRQDPGLGLRLIYFSYDVKMKEKGDIPEGYSVSREKKERFSLILESASTNQTSMYLCASSLRGTANTEAFFGQGTRLTVV.

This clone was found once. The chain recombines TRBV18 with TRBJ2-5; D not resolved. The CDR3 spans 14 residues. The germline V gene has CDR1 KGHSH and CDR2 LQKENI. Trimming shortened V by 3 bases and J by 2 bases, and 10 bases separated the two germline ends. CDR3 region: CASSPLKVQETQYF. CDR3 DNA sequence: TGTGCCAGCTCACCCCTCAAGGTGCAAGAGACCCAGTACTTC.